The source of this T cell receptor beta chain is a study of T-cell memory formation after mild COVID-19. Study findings and constraints: Clones that contracted clustered mainly in CM and EM if CD4+ and in EMRA if CD8+. Cross-reactive memory seemingly joined, as some responding clones were found in pre-infection memory. Specificity for SARS-CoV-2 was not confirmed among the second-wave clones peaking on day 37.

CDR3 length equals 15 residues. Germline lookup yields CDR1 MGHRA and CDR2 YSYEKL. V shed 2 bases, J shed 6 bases, and the junction held 10 bases outside the gene matches. This clonotype appeared a few times. Its specificity is not known. TCRdb ran MiXCR on the 5' RACE reads and lists one entry per CDR3 protein. The sample shows a few hundred thousand distinct CDR3 sequences, about 20% of them seen only once. The sequence was collected from an adult woman who had mild COVID-19 (a few samples of this study predate the infection). Cell type and time point are not known. This rearrangement joins TRBV4-1 to TRBJ2-7; TRBD2 matches 7 bases. The sample consisted of PBMCs or a T cell subset sorted from them (not recorded which). CDR3 in DNA: TGCGCCAGCAGCCAACCGTATGCGGGAGTCCTCGAGCAGTACTTC. The encoded protein is CASSQPYAGVLEQYF.